These 3 T cell receptor beta chains were all obtained from the same sample, sequenced in a study of breast tumors, draining lymph nodes, adjacent tissues. MiXCR, applied by TCRdb to the multiplex PCR reads, yields one record per CDR3 protein. Among about 230,000 distinct CDR3 sequences, about a third were seen once, and the ten largest hold 1.1% to 1.5%. The lymph nodes were axillary draining lymph nodes from breast cancer patients. Sequenced: axillary lymph node tissue. Receptors were obtained from a female donor with breast cancer. Some clones in this sample may be carry-over from other donors' samples.

This chain connects TRBV20-1 to TRBJ2-3; TRBD2 might be the D (5 bases). CDR1 is DFQATT, CDR2 SNEGSKA, per germline (reference sequence). Trimming left V 5 bases short and J 11 bases short, with 26 bases between. The CDR3 is 15 residues long. CDR3 sequence: CSALPSGRIYNEQYF. The CDR3 DNA follows: TGCAGTGCTCTCCCTTCGGGAAGAATCTACAATGAGCAGTATTTT.

This clonotype has ten or more counts. The chain joins TRBV29-1 to TRBJ1-3, with 10 positions matching TRBD1. The CDR3 covers 14 residues. V trimming: 7 bases; J trimming: 1 base; junction bases outside the gene matches: 4. The germline gives CDR1 SQVTM, CDR2 ANQGSEA. This CDR3 reads CSERQGASGNTIYF. CDR3 DNA sequence: TGCAGCGAGCGACAGGGGGCATCTGGAAACACCATATATTTT.

V usage is TRBV5-1 and J usage is TRBJ1-5; the match to TRBD1 covers 11 bases. V shed 5 bases, J shed 11 bases, and the junction held 9 bases outside the gene matches. The CDR3 covers 14 residues. Germline V gene sequence: CDR1 SGHRS, CDR2 YFSETQ. CDR3 DNA: TGCGCCAGCAGACTGGACAGGGGGCAAGATACCCAGCATTTT. Encoded protein: CASRLDRGQDTQHF. Supplemented by reference TRBV5-1 and TRBJ1-5, the full variable domain reads KAGVTQTPRYLIKTRGQQVTLSCSPISGHRSVSWYQQTPGQGLQFLFEYFSETQRNKGNFPGRFSGRQFSNSRSEMNVSTLELGDSALYLCASRLDRGQDTQHFGDGTRLSIL.